These 7 T cell receptor beta chains were all obtained from the same sample, sequenced in a study of CD8 T cells in Susac syndrome. An input of roughly 0.45 to 1 ug of RNA was subjected to reverse transcription using random hexamers. TCRdb used MiXCR to reprocess the immunoSEQ multiplex PCR reads, holding one entry per CDR3 protein. The repertoire holds roughly 50,000 distinct CDR3 sequences, over 85% seen once, with 0.5% to 0.6% in the top ten. Sequenced: CD8+ T cells from PBMCs. The receptors were sampled from a human donor in good health.

The J gene is TRBJ2-1, the V gene TRBV6-6; 7 nucleotides align to TRBD1. This CDR3 spans 16 amino acids. Trimming removed 2 bases from V and 8 bases from J; junction bases left unmatched: 12. Germline loops: CDR1 MNHNY, CDR2 SVGAGI (reference sequence). In DNA, the CDR3 is TGTGCCAGCAGTTACCCTCCGCGGACAGGAGGTGATGAGCAGTTCTTC. The encoded protein is CASSYPPRTGGDEQFF.

The V gene is TRBV6-5, the J gene TRBJ2-2, with 14 bases identical to TRBD2. The CDR3 has 19 amino acids. Looked up from germline, CDR1 is MNHEY and CDR2 is SVGAGI. The junction had 15 bases not matched to a gene; V was cut back by 4 bases and J by 8 bases. CDR3 sequence: CASSSHSPRTSGRLGELFF. The CDR3 DNA sequence: TGTGCCAGCAGTTCCCACTCCCCCCGGACTAGCGGGAGGTTAGGGGAGCTGTTTTTT.

This chain connects TRBV6-5 to TRBJ2-2, with a tentative D call TRBD2 (6 bases). This CDR3 comprises 20 residues. CDR1 MNHEY and CDR2 SVGAGI come from the germline V gene. V lost 4 bases, J lost 2 bases, and 26 bases lay in between. CDR3 nucleotide sequence: TGTGCCAGCAGTTCCCCGTCGGGCGGGGTGACTAGGGGTAACACCGGGGAGCTGTTTTTT. It yields the protein CASSSPSGGVTRGNTGELFF.

The genes are TRBV19 and TRBJ2-7; maybe TRBD1 (6 bases). The V end lost 4 bases, the J end lost 5 bases, and 27 bases lay between the germline ends. The CDR3 is 18 residues long. Germline V gives CDR1 LNHDA, CDR2 SQIVND (reference sequence). The CDR3 is CASSTPPRVGAALDEQYF. Here the CDR3 DNA reads TGTGCCAGTAGTACTCCCCCACGTGTGGGGGCCGCACTTGACGAGCAGTACTTC.

The rearrangement joins TRBV2 to TRBJ1-5; D gene unclear. Trimming stripped 2 bases from V and 5 bases from J, with 7 bases between. The CDR3 runs 13 residues. CDR1 SNHLY and CDR2 FYNNEI come from the germline V gene. The CDR3 loop reads CASSEPEDQPQHF. As DNA, the CDR3 is TGTGCCAGCAGTGAACCCGAGGATCAGCCCCAGCATTTT.

The chain carries TRBV27 and TRBJ2-3; TRBD2 might be the D (6 bases). V dropped 7 bases and J dropped 7 bases, with 9 bases sitting between them. Germline V gene sequence: CDR1 MNHEY, CDR2 SMNVEV (reference sequence). The CDR3 is made up of 11 amino acids. CDR3 sequence reads: CASNGGHTQYF. Here the CDR3 DNA reads TGTGCCAGCAACGGGGGTCATACGCAGTATTTT.

The rearrangement links TRBV11-1 to TRBJ2-1; the match to TRBD1 covers 7 bases. CDR1 is SGHAT and CDR2 is FQDESV in the germline V gene (reference sequence). This CDR3 spans 15 amino acids. The junction had 6 bases not matched to a gene; V was cut back by 5 bases and J by 2 bases. The CDR3 coding sequence is TGTGCCAGCAGCGCCGACAGGGATCCCTACAATGAGCAGTTCTTC. Residues: CASSADRDPYNEQFF.